Shown below are 30 T cell receptor beta chains from a single sample sequenced in a study of blood T cell repertoires in COVID-19. Sequencing was performed with immunoSEQ multiplex PCR; in TCRdb, only in-frame clones are kept and a portion is missing. The repertoire consists of under 300,000 clones, with 88% occurring once and the leading ten covering about 3%. Sequencing was carried out using PBMCs or T cells enriched from blood (not recorded which). Receptors originate from a woman aged 45 to 65 who had recovered from COVID-19.

This chain uses TRBV30 with TRBJ1-5; tentatively, D is TRBD1 (5 bases). V shed 1 base and J shed 7 bases, with 11 bases lying between them. This CDR3 spans 13 amino acids. Germline V CDR1 and CDR2: GTSNPN, SVGIG (reference sequence). CDR3 sequence (DNA): TGTGCCTGGAGTGCTGGGGCCGGCCAGCCCCAGCATTTT. Translated, it gives CAWSAGAGQPQHF.

The chain combines TRBV28 with TRBJ2-2, with TRBD1 matching 7 bases. The germline V gene has CDR1 MDHEN and CDR2 SYDVKM. The CDR3 is made up of 15 amino acids. The V segment lost 5 bases and the J segment 5 bases; nucleotides outside the gene matches: 8. As DNA, the CDR3 is TGTGCCAGCAGTCGAGGGGGCACTGGGACCGGGGAGCTGTTTTTT. The encoded protein is CASSRGGTGTGELFF.

The CDR3 DNA reads TGTGCCAGCAAAGCTTCGTTCGGAGATGTCACCGGGGAGCTGTTTTTT. Protein sequence: CASKASFGDVTGELFF. The chain carries TRBV5-4 and TRBJ2-2; D not resolved. Germline CDR1 SGHNT, CDR2 YYREEE (reference sequence). This CDR3 contains 16 residues. Trimming pared 6 bases from V and 4 bases from J, leaving 19 bases between.

The chain is built from TRBV19 and TRBJ2-3; D is unclear. This CDR3 spans 13 amino acids. V was clipped by 6 bases and J by 2 bases, with 9 bases between them. Germline CDR1 and CDR2: LNHDA and SQIVND (reference sequence). The CDR3 coding sequence is TGTGCCAGTAGGGCAGGTACCACAGATACGCAGTATTTT. Amino acids: CASRAGTTDTQYF. Variable domain in full (rest from reference TRBV19 and TRBJ2-3): DGGITQSPKYLFRKEGQNVTLSCEQNLNHDAMYWYRQDPGQGLRLIYYSQIVNDFQKGDIAEGYSVSREKKESFPLTVTSAQKNPTAFYLCASRAGTTDTQYFGPGTRLTVL.

V is TRBV28 and J is TRBJ2-1, with TRBD2 identical over 11 bases. CDR1 MDHEN and CDR2 SYDVKM come from the germline V gene. The CDR3 sequence is 15 residues long. J gave up 6 bases and V 5 bases, and 6 bases lay outside the gene matches. CDR3: CASSPGLAASNEQFF. The CDR3 DNA is TGTGCCAGCAGTCCGGGACTAGCGGCCTCCAATGAGCAGTTCTTC.

V is TRBV7-2 and J is TRBJ2-1; D might be TRBD1 (6 bases). The CDR3 length is 17 residues. The ends were cut back, 3 bases at V and 4 bases at J, with 19 bases in the middle. CDR1 is SGHTA, CDR2 FQGNSA, per germline. As DNA, the CDR3 is TGTGCCAGCAGCTTCCTTCCGGACAGCGCTGGGTACAATGAGCAGTTCTTC. Amino acids: CASSFLPDSAGYNEQFF.

This clone was seen more than once but under ten times. The CDR3 DNA reads TGTGCCAGCACCTTAGGGGACAGAAAAGCTTTCTTT. Encoded protein: CASTLGDRKAFF. This rearrangement joins TRBV28 to TRBJ1-1, with TRBD1 matching 7 bases. This CDR3 spans 12 amino acids. Germline assignment: CDR1 MDHEN and CDR2 SYDVKM. V was pared by 7 bases and J by 9 bases, with 8 bases of the junction left unmatched.

This clone was counted a single time. The chain is built from TRBV4-2 and TRBJ2-7; D might be TRBD2 (6 bases). The V gene lost 0 bases and the J gene lost 2 bases, with 11 bases spanning the gap. The CDR3 totals 15 residues. Germline CDR1 is LGHNA and CDR2 is YNFKEQ. CDR3 in amino acids: CASSQDGGETYEQYF. The CDR3 region has the DNA TGTGCCAGCAGCCAAGACGGAGGGGAGACCTACGAGCAGTACTTC.

This chain joins TRBV28 and TRBJ1-1; TRBD1 might be the D (6 bases). This CDR3 comprises 16 residues. Trimming took off 4 bases at V and 6 bases at J, with 21 bases between the two ends. The germline CDR1 and CDR2 sequences are MDHEN and SYDVKM. CDR3 sequence (DNA): TGTGCCAGCAGTTCCATCTTCCTAACAGGGTGGGCTGAAGCTTTCTTT. Protein: CASSSIFLTGWAEAFF.

The rearrangement uses TRBV7-2 and TRBJ2-1, with 9 bases fitting TRBD1. The trim removed 4 bases at V and 7 bases at J, leaving 8 bases unmatched. The V gene's germline CDR1 is SGHTA and CDR2 FQGNSA. CDR3 length equals 15 residues. This CDR3 is CASSSGQGKRNEQFF. The CDR3 DNA follows: TGTGCCAGCAGCTCTGGACAGGGGAAACGGAATGAGCAGTTCTTC.

The V gene is TRBV29-1, the J gene TRBJ2-7; 10 bases line up with TRBD2. V trimming: 1 base; J trimming: 6 bases; junction bases outside the gene matches: 6. The CDR3 is 14 residues long. Germline-derived CDR1 and CDR2 are SQVTM and ANQGSEA. DNA of the CDR3: TGCAGCGTTGAAGGGCTAGCGGGAGTCCCCGAGCAGTACTTC. Translation gives CSVEGLAGVPEQYF.

As DNA, the CDR3 is TGTGCCAGCAGTTTATTCGGGGCCGGGGGTGAGACCCAGTACTTC. Its translation: CASSLFGAGGETQYF. The V and J genes are TRBV28 and TRBJ2-5; weak D call: TRBD2 (6 bases). V dropped 1 base and J dropped 5 bases, with 14 bases sitting between them. CDR3 size: 15 residues. The germline gives CDR1 MDHEN, CDR2 SYDVKM.

This rearrangement joins TRBV14 to TRBJ1-2; D is possibly TRBD1 (5 bases). The CDR3 consists of 13 residues. Trimming left V 1 base short and J 7 bases short, with 10 bases between. Germline loops: CDR1 SGHDN, CDR2 FVKESK. CDR3 sequence reads: CASSQGYRFGYTF. The CDR3 region has the DNA TGTGCCAGCAGCCAAGGGTACAGGTTTGGCTACACCTTC.

CDR3 sequence reads: CATRKPQASGVEQFF. The CDR3 DNA is TGTGCCACCAGGAAACCACAGGCTAGCGGGGTTGAGCAGTTCTTC. This rearrangement joins TRBV15 to TRBJ2-1; 9 positions agree with TRBD2. With 6 bases clipped from V and 9 bases from J, the junction kept 12 bases outside the gene matches. In germline, CDR1 is LNHNV, CDR2 YYDKDF (reference sequence). The CDR3 contains 15 residues.

The chain recombines TRBV10-1 with TRBJ2-7; 11 positions agree with TRBD2. V trimming: 4 bases; J trimming: 0 bases; junction bases outside the gene matches: 5. Germline-derived CDR1 and CDR2 are WNHNN and SYGVQD (reference sequence). The CDR3 has 16 residues. CDR3 sequence reads: CASSAIAGGTSYEQYF. CDR3 sequence (DNA): TGCGCCAGCAGTGCGATAGCGGGAGGGACCTCCTACGAGCAGTACTTC.

The V call is TRBV20-1, the J call TRBJ2-3; no firm D call. Germline loops: CDR1 DFQATT, CDR2 SNEGSKA (reference sequence). The CDR3 sequence is 15 residues long. The V end lost 3 bases, the J end lost 2 bases, and 15 bases lay between the germline ends. Here the CDR3 DNA reads TGCAGTGCTAGTCTTCGTTCAGGAACCACAGATACGCAGTATTTT. Its protein product is CSASLRSGTTDTQYF.

The V and J genes are TRBV7-6 and TRBJ2-3, with 10 bases identical to TRBD2. The length of the CDR3 is 14 residues. The germline V gene has CDR1 SGHVS and CDR2 FNYEAQ. The V segment lost 5 bases and the J segment 1 base; nucleotides outside the gene matches: 0. The CDR3 loop is CASSGTSGTDTQYF. In DNA form, the CDR3 reads TGTGCCAGCAGCGGGACTAGCGGCACAGATACGCAGTATTTT.

The chain carries TRBV5-5 and TRBJ1-5, with 7 bases aligning to TRBD1. Trimming at V came to 5 bases and at J to 5 bases, leaving 10 bases not matched to a gene. CDR3 size: 15 residues. CDR1 is SGHKS and CDR2 is YYEKEE in the germline V gene (reference sequence). The CDR3 here is CASRPDREVYQPQHF. The CDR3, as DNA: TGTGCCAGCAGACCCGACAGGGAAGTATATCAGCCCCAGCATTTT.

The chain carries TRBV5-6 and TRBJ1-2, with 8 bases that match TRBD1. The CDR3 is 15 amino acids. CDR1 and CDR2 from the germline V gene are SGHDT and YYEEEE. The ends lost 1 base at V and 2 bases at J; junction bases unmatched: 4. CDR3 sequence (DNA): TGTGCCAGCAGCTTGCCGGGACAGGCCAACTATGGCTACACCTTC. Amino acids: CASSLPGQANYGYTF.

The V and J genes are TRBV6-5 and TRBJ1-5, with 9 bases fitting TRBD1. Germline values: CDR1 MNHEY, CDR2 SVGAGI. After removal of 6 bases from V and 7 bases from J, the junction contained 10 bases not matched to a gene. CDR3 length equals 15 residues. The CDR3 sequence is CASSPGQGGGQPQHF. CDR3 nucleotide sequence: TGTGCCAGCAGCCCGGGACAGGGCGGGGGCCAGCCCCAGCATTTT.

This chain joins TRBV5-4 and TRBJ1-5; 7 bases are shared with TRBD1. The trim removed 4 bases at V and 4 bases at J, leaving 11 bases unmatched. CDR1 and CDR2 from the germline V gene are SGHNT and YYREEE (reference sequence). The CDR3 consists of 16 residues. Here the CDR3 DNA reads TGTGCCAGCAGCCCAGGGGGTGAGGGGGGTAATCAGCCCCAGCATTTT. It codes for CASSPGGEGGNQPQHF.

This clone is a singleton in its sample. This chain uses TRBV27 with TRBJ2-7; the match to TRBD2 covers 14 bases. The CDR3 is 16 amino acids. Unmatched junction bases numbered 8, after V lost 5 bases and J lost 5 bases. Germline V gene sequence: CDR1 MNHEY, CDR2 SMNVEV (reference sequence). The CDR3 DNA follows: TGTGCCAGCAGTCACAGACTAGCGGGAGGGCTAGACGAGCAGTACTTC. Encoded protein: CASSHRLAGGLDEQYF.

This chain connects TRBV30 to TRBJ1-2; 9 positions agree with TRBD1. V lost 2 bases and J lost 1; bases outside the gene matches: 11. The germline V gene encodes CDR1 GTSNPN and CDR2 SVGIG (reference sequence). CDR3 length: 17 residues. The CDR3 protein is CAWSSLGQGTLNYGYTF. As DNA, the CDR3 is TGTGCCTGGAGTTCACTCGGACAGGGGACGCTTAACTATGGCTACACCTTC.

The gene calls are TRBV12-3 or TRBV12-4 and TRBJ1-1; perhaps TRBD1 as D (6 bases). The ends were cut back, 6 bases at V and 1 base at J, with 9 bases in the middle. CDR3 size: 13 residues. The CDR3 DNA reads as TGTGCCAGCAGACAGGGTGCGAACACTGAAGCTTTCTTT. Translation: CASRQGANTEAFF.

This clone appeared a single time. This chain connects TRBV5-5 to TRBJ2-7; TRBD1 agrees at 8 bases. The germline gives CDR1 SGHKS, CDR2 YYEKEE (reference sequence). This CDR3 spans 12 amino acids. With V trimmed by 4 bases and J by 11 bases, 8 bases remained unmatched. The DNA for the CDR3 is TGTGCCAGCAGCGTCGACAGGGGTAGCGAGTACTTC. As protein: CASSVDRGSEYF.

The chain uses TRBV9 and TRBJ2-1; D may be TRBD2 (6 bases). The CDR3 is 16 residues long. Trimming stripped 0 bases from V and 9 bases from J, with 19 bases between. Germline V gene lookup returns CDR1 SGDLS and CDR2 YYNGEE. In nucleotides, the CDR3 is TGTGCCAGCAGCGTAGCTGTCGGCGGGGCGGGGAGTGAGCAGTTCTTC. Protein product: CASSVAVGGAGSEQFF.

The genes are TRBV27 and TRBJ2-7, with 7 nucleotides matching TRBD2. V shed 6 bases, J shed 5 bases, and the junction held 13 bases outside the gene matches. Per germline, CDR1 MNHEY and CDR2 SMNVEV (reference sequence). CDR3 length equals 15 residues. This CDR3 reads CASRNGGRGTDEQYF. CDR3 bases: TGTGCCAGCAGGAATGGAGGGAGGGGTACGGACGAGCAGTACTTC.

This chain connects TRBV6-5 to TRBJ1-5; 7 bases are a match to TRBD1. The germline CDR1 and CDR2 sequences are MNHEY and SVGAGI. V was clipped by 6 bases and J by 4 bases; unmatched bases: 0. The CDR3 length is 12 residues. CDR3 loop: CASRQGNQPQHF. CDR3 DNA: TGTGCCAGCAGACAGGGGAATCAGCCCCAGCATTTT.

V gene TRBV4-3 combines with J gene TRBJ2-7, with D perhaps matching TRBD2 (6 bases). The V end was cut by 5 bases, the J end by 2 bases, with 16 bases between. Per germline, CDR1 LGHNA and CDR2 YSLEER. The CDR3 is 15 residues long. This CDR3 reads CASSSRAGQPYEQYF. In nucleotides, the CDR3 is TGCGCCAGCAGCTCTCGGGCGGGGCAACCCTACGAGCAGTACTTC.

The V gene is TRBV5-4, the J gene TRBJ1-2, with a weak D call TRBD1 (6 bases). The CDR3 is 14 amino acids. V shed 4 bases and J shed 5 bases, with 15 bases lying between them. Germline-derived CDR1 and CDR2 are SGHNT and YYREEE (reference sequence). The CDR3 reads CASSRGQPTYGYTF. DNA for the CDR3: TGTGCCAGCAGCCGTGGACAGCCAACATATGGCTACACCTTC.